A single sample is the source of the 16 T cell receptor beta chains below, sequenced in a study of tissue T cells after allogeneic stem cell transplantation (dated by TCRdb to 2022 to 2024). The method was the immunoSEQ multiplex PCR assay. In its TCRdb copy, this immuneACCESS table keeps in-frame sequences only and misses some clones. Where compared with another copy, unresolved V genes explain less than half of these, and the others have no known cause. The sample data list over 7,500 clones, and under 35% of these were observed just once. Together, the top ten hold around 3.3% of the sample. Explained via the paper, the time point label denotes: mouse harvest day 14 after allogeneic transplant. Each mouse graft consisted of 10^7 T-cell-depleted bone marrow cells plus 10^6 splenic CD5+ T cells and was given by tail vein injection. Material for sequencing was skin. These receptors all stem from a female BALB/c mouse given C57BL/6 T cells with graft-versus-host disease after an allogeneic hematopoietic cell transplant.

Only a few counts were recorded for this clone. Gene names are the mouse ones. The read gets to within 1 residue of the CDR3 end, and the germline J gene fills in the rest. The V gene is TRBV13-1, the J gene TRBJ1-2; 8 positions agree with TRBD1. V was clipped by 3 bases and J by 3 bases; unmatched bases: 1. Germline CDR1 and CDR2: NSHNY and SYGAGN. The CDR3 is made up of 13 amino acids. The CDR3 loop reads CASSVDRDSDYTF. The sequenced part of the CDR3 DNA is TGTGCCAGCAGTGTGGACAGGGACTCCGACTACACC.

A few counts support this clone. Gene and germline names: mouse. The read terminates 1 residue before the CDR3 end, so the remaining end is supplied by the germline J gene. This chain joins TRBV26 and TRBJ2-1; possibly TRBD1 or TRBD2 for D (5 bases each). Trimming pared 6 bases from V and 3 bases from J, leaving 9 bases between. The CDR3 sequence is 13 residues long. Germline V gene data show CDR1 as KGHPV and CDR2 as FQNQEV (reference sequence). CDR3 DNA (partial): TGTGCCAGCAGGGCCGGGACCTATGCTGAGCAGTTC. This encodes CASRAGTYAEQF. The CDR3 reads in full as CASRAGTYAEQFF.

This clone was detected a few times. Any gene name here is a mouse gene name. The read halts 1 residue ahead of the CDR3 end, with the missing end drawn from the germline J gene. This chain joins TRBV26 and TRBJ1-2; 7 bases match TRBD1. The germline gives CDR1 KGHPV, CDR2 FQNQEV (reference sequence). The length of the CDR3 is 15 residues. V lost 2 bases to trimming and J lost 2 bases; unmatched junction nucleotides: 5. CDR3 DNA (partial): TGTGCCAGCAGTCTGCCTGGACAGGCTAACTCCGACTACACC. It translates to CASSLPGQANSDYT. From start to end, the CDR3 is CASSLPGQANSDYTF.

By proportion, this clone is medium-sized (0.01 to 0.1%). Genes and germline come from the mouse. The DNA ends 1 residue before the CDR3 does, and the rest of the CDR3 is filled in from the germline J gene. This chain uses TRBV13-2 with TRBJ2-7; D might be TRBD2 (6 bases). Germline V gene data show CDR1 as NNHNN and CDR2 as SYGAGS (reference sequence). CDR3 size: 14 residues. V was clipped by 0 bases and J by 0 bases, with 7 bases between them. CDR3 sequence reads: CASGDVGDSYEQYF. The part of the CDR3 DNA that was read is TGTGCCAGCGGTGATGTGGGGGACTCCTATGAACAGTAC.

This clone was found once. Gene names denote mouse genes. Read coverage stops 1 residue before the CDR3 terminus; the germline J gene supplies the remainder. This chain uses TRBV16 with TRBJ2-4, with 11 bases identical to TRBD2. Germline V gene lookup returns CDR1 SGHSA and CDR2 FRNQAP. V was clipped by 3 bases and J by 0 bases; unmatched bases: 2. The CDR3 sequence is 16 residues long. CDR3 DNA, as far as it was read: TGTGCAAGCAGCTTCGGGACTGGGGGTAGTCAAAACACCTTGTAC. Its translation is CASSFGTGGSQNTLY. The entire CDR3 protein is CASSFGTGGSQNTLYF.

For this clone: Gene names are mouse gene names. The CDR3 end is not reached by the read, which stops 1 residue before it; the germline J gene fills it in. The chain links TRBV29 to TRBJ2-5; TRBD2 aligns across 7 bases. This CDR3 comprises 15 residues. Germline-derived CDR1 and CDR2 are MSHET and SYDVDS. With V trimmed by 7 bases and J by 0 bases, 7 bases remained unmatched. The part of the CDR3 DNA that was read is TGTGCTAGCACCCAAACTGGGGATAACCAAGACACCCAGTAC. The encoded protein is CASTQTGDNQDTQY. The entire CDR3 protein reads CASTQTGDNQDTQYF.

Comments on this clone: The listed genes are named as in mouse. This chain's CDR3 is CASRIGGYSGNTLYF. Incomplete CDR3 DNA: TGTGCCAGCAGGATAGGGGGGTATTCTGGAAATACGCTCTAT. The genes are TRBV3 and TRBJ1-3; maybe TRBD1 (6 bases). The read falls 1 residue short of the CDR3 end, and the missing part is taken from the germline J gene. V was pared by 6 bases and J by 0 bases, with 12 bases between. Germline loops: CDR1 SNHLY, CDR2 FYNGKV (reference sequence). The CDR3 loop spans 15 amino acids.

On this clone: The listed genes are named as in mouse. The CDR3 goes on 1 residue after the read ends, and that part is filled in from the germline J gene. The rearrangement uses TRBV13-2 and TRBJ1-1, with 12 bases lining up with TRBD1. Germline values: CDR1 NNHNN, CDR2 SYGAGS (reference sequence). V was clipped by 1 base and J by 9 bases; unmatched bases: 1. This CDR3 spans 13 amino acids. The sequenced part of the CDR3 DNA is TGTGCCAGCGGTGATCGGGACAGGGGGCAAGTCTTC. This gives the protein CASGDRDRGQVF. Given in full, the CDR3 is CASGDRDRGQVFF.

As concerns this clone: Here the gene names and germline are mouse. The read gets to within 1 residue of the CDR3 end, and the germline J gene fills in the rest. This chain uses TRBV2 with TRBJ2-1; TRBD2 aligns across 11 bases. The CDR3 sequence is 16 residues long. Germline CDR1 LGHNA, CDR2 YSYQKL. The ends lost 1 base at V and 4 bases at J; junction bases unmatched: 3. Partial CDR3 DNA: TGTGCCAGCAGCCAAGGGACTGGGGGGCTGTATGCTGAGCAGTTC. Translation: CASSQGTGGLYAEQF. The entire CDR3 reads CASSQGTGGLYAEQFF.

This clone was counted only a few times. The gene names here belong to mouse. The sequenced fragment ends 1 residue before the CDR3 boundary, so the rest is inferred from the germline J gene. This chain joins TRBV26 and TRBJ2-3, with TRBD2 matching 11 bases. CDR3 length equals 15 residues. V was pared by 5 bases and J by 3 bases, with 4 bases of the junction left unmatched. Germline V gene sequence: CDR1 KGHPV, CDR2 FQNQEV (reference sequence). CDR3 DNA, as far as it was read: TGTGCCAGCAGTGGATACTGGGGGGGCGCAGAAACGCTGTAT. The encoded protein is CASSGYWGGAETLY. Given in full, the CDR3 is CASSGYWGGAETLYF.

Worth noting for this clone: Gene labels here are mouse ones. The CDR3 end is not reached by the read, which stops 1 residue before it; the germline J gene fills it in. The rearrangement joins TRBV13-3 to TRBJ2-7; perhaps TRBD1 as D (5 bases). Trimming pared 0 bases from V and 0 bases from J, leaving 10 bases between. There are 15 residues in the CDR3. Germline V gives CDR1 NNHDY, CDR2 SYVADS. The CDR3 bases that were read are TGTGCCAGCAGTGATGCAGAGGGGAGCTCCTATGAACAGTAC. It codes for CASSDAEGSSYEQY. In full, the CDR3 reads CASSDAEGSSYEQYF.

The table lists this clone with a few counts. Gene names and germline match the mouse. The chain's CDR3 is CASQSTNTGQLYF. Partial CDR3 DNA: TGTGCCAGCCAGAGTACAAACACCGGGCAGCTCTAC. This sequence joins TRBV26 and TRBJ2-2, with D uncertain. The CDR3 goes on 1 residue after the read ends, and that part is filled in from the germline J gene. Germline loops: CDR1 KGHPV, CDR2 FQNQEV (reference sequence). This CDR3 is 13 amino acids long. V was cut by 8 bases and J by 0 bases, with 7 bases left in between.

Note on this clone: Genes and germline are mouse. The read falls 1 residue short of the CDR3 end, and the missing part is taken from the germline J gene. This chain uses TRBV13-1 with TRBJ1-4; no clear D gene. Germline CDR1 is NSHNY and CDR2 is SYGAGN. This CDR3 is 15 amino acids long. Trimming stripped 2 bases from V and 0 bases from J, with 8 bases between. CDR3 protein: CASSDGPISNERLFF. CDR3 DNA, as far as it was read: TGTGCCAGCAGTGACGGGCCCATTTCCAACGAAAGATTATTT.

As regards this clone: Germline and genes: mouse. The observed sequence ends 1 residue before the CDR3 terminus, with the missing tail filled in from the germline J gene. This chain connects TRBV26 to TRBJ2-4; 10 bases match TRBD2. The CDR3 has 14 residues. Germline CDR1 KGHPV, CDR2 FQNQEV (reference sequence). The V gene end was trimmed by 6 bases and the J gene end by 1 base; junction bases not matched to a gene: 1. This CDR3 reads CASRGLGRQNTLYF. The part of the CDR3 DNA that was read is TGTGCCAGCAGGGGACTGGGGCGTCAAAACACCTTGTAC.

This clone was observed a few times. Here the gene names and germline are mouse. The read halts 1 residue ahead of the CDR3 end, with the missing end drawn from the germline J gene. The gene calls are TRBV23 and TRBJ2-7; the DNA was not used to check the table's D call, TRBD2. CDR1 and CDR2 from the germline V gene are KGHTA and FQNQQP. The CDR3 length is 14 residues. The CDR3 spells CSSSRDWGLYGQYF. The sequenced part of the CDR3 DNA is TGCTCCAGCAGTCGGGACTGGGGCCTCTATGGACAGTAC.

To note about this clone: The germline and genes are mouse ones. The covered CDR3 bases are TGCTCCAGCAGTCAAGCCGGGACTGGGGGAAAAACGCTGTAT. Residues: CSSSQAGTGGKTLY. The whole CDR3 sequence reads CSSSQAGTGGKTLYF. V usage is TRBV23 and J usage is TRBJ2-3; whether TRBD2, the table's D call, matches the DNA was not checked. Sequencing ends 1 residue short of the CDR3 end; the germline J gene provides the rest. CDR1 is KGHTA and CDR2 is FQNQQP in the germline V gene. CDR3 size: 15 residues.